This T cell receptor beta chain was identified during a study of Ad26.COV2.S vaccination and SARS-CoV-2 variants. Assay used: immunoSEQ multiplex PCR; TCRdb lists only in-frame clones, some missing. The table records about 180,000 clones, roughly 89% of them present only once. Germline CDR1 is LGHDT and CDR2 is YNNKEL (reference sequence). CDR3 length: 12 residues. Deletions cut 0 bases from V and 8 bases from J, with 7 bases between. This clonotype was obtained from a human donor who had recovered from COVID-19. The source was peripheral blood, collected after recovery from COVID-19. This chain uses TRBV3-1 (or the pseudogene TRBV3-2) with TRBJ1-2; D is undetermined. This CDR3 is CASSQDLIGYTF. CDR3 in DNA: TGTGCCAGCAGCCAAGATCTGATCGGCTACACCTTC.